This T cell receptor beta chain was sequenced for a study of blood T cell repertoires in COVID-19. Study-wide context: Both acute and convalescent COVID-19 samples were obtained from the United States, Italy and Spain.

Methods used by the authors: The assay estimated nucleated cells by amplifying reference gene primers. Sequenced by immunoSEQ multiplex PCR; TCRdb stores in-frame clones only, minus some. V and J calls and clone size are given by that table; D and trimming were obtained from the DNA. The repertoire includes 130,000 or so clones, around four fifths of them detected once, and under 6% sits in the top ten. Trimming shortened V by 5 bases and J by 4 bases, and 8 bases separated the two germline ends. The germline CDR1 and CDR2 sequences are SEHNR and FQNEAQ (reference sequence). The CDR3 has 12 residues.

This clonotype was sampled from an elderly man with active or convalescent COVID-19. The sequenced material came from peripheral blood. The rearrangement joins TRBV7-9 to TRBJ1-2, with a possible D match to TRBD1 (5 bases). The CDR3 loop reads CASSVDSYGYTF. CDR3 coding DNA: TGTGCCAGCAGCGTTGACAGCTATGGCTACACCTTC.